This T cell receptor beta chain was retrieved from a study of blood T cell repertoires in COVID-19. On the study more broadly: Acute-phase and convalescent COVID-19 samples originated in the United States, Italy and Spain. The cDNA or gDNA used as material had been derived from T cells, B-cell-depleted T cells, or PBMCs.

This clone is categorized as medium-sized. In the authors' methods: Quantification of nucleated cells was approximated via reference gene primer amplification. TCRdb's table, derived via immunoSEQ multiplex PCR, lists solely in-frame clones and lacks some. The V and J calls and clone size are taken from that table; D and trimming were inferred from the DNA. The repertoire has 30,000 to 40,000 clones, about four fifths of them found once; the top ten carry approximately 3.3%. The clonotype originates from a man aged 50-60 years with acute or convalescent COVID-19. Material for sequencing was peripheral blood.

CDR3 in amino acids: CASSPQGQWLSYEQYF. CDR3 nucleotides: TGTGCCAGCAGTCCACAGGGACAATGGCTCTCCTACGAGCAGTACTTC. The chain recombines TRBV28 with TRBJ2-7; perhaps TRBD1 as D (6 bases). Germline V CDR1 and CDR2: MDHEN, SYDVKM. The CDR3 spans 16 residues. Deletions cut 5 bases from V and 0 bases from J, with 17 bases between.